Below, one T cell receptor beta chain is given with its context. Sequencing used immunoSEQ multiplex PCR; TCRdb keeps in-frame clones, though not all of them. Among about 72,000 clones listed, roughly 96% were seen once. The sample belongs to a study of technical replicates of blood from a handful of donors. The germline V and J ends were trimmed by 4 bases and 2 bases, with 11 bases remaining between them. The CDR3 has 15 residues. Germline CDR1 is SGHAT and CDR2 is FQNNGV. The V and J genes are TRBV11-2 and TRBJ2-2; perhaps TRBD1 as D (6 bases). The sequencing input was T cells isolated from PBMCs. This TCR came from a human donor in good health. CDR3 bases: TGTGCCAGCAGCTCCAGACAGGTTAACACCGGGGAGCTGTTTTTT. This encodes CASSSRQVNTGELFF.